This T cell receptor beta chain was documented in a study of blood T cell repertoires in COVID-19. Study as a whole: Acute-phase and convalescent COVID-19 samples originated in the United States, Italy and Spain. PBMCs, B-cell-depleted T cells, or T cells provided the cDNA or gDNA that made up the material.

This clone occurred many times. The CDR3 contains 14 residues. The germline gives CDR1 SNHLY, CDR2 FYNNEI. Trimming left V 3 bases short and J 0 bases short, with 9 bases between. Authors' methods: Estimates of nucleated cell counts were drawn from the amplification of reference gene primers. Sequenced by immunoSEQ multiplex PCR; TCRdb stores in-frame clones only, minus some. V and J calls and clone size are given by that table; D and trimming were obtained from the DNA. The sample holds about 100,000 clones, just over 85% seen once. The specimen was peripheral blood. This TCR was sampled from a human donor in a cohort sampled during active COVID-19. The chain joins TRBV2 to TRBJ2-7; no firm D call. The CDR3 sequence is CASSEAVSSYEQYF. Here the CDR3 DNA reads TGTGCCAGCAGTGAGGCGGTCAGCTCCTACGAGCAGTACTTC. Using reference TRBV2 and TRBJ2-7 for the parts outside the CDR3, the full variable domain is EPEVTQTPSHQVTQMGQEVILRCVPISNHLYFYWYRQILGQKVEFLVSFYNNEISEKSEIFDDQFSVERPDGSNFTLKIRSTKLEDSAMYFCASSEAVSSYEQYFGPGTRLTVT.